This T cell receptor (beta chain) comes out of a study of identifying expanded T cells in peripheral blood. The germline gives CDR1 SGHDN, CDR2 FVKESK. V lost 1 base and J lost 1; bases outside the gene matches: 10. This CDR3 is 19 amino acids long. Data came from immunoSEQ multiplex PCR; TCRdb stores just in-frame clones and leaves some out. The table has approximately 79,000 clones, 85% to 90% seen once. What was sequenced was blood. The V call is TRBV14, the J call TRBJ2-7; 13 bases agree with TRBD2. This sequence originates from a person aged 18 to 75 in good health. The CDR3 coding sequence is TGTGCCAGCAGCCAAGGTGTAACTAGCGGGAGGGCCGTATCCTACGAGCAGTACTTC. Its translation: CASSQGVTSGRAVSYEQYF.